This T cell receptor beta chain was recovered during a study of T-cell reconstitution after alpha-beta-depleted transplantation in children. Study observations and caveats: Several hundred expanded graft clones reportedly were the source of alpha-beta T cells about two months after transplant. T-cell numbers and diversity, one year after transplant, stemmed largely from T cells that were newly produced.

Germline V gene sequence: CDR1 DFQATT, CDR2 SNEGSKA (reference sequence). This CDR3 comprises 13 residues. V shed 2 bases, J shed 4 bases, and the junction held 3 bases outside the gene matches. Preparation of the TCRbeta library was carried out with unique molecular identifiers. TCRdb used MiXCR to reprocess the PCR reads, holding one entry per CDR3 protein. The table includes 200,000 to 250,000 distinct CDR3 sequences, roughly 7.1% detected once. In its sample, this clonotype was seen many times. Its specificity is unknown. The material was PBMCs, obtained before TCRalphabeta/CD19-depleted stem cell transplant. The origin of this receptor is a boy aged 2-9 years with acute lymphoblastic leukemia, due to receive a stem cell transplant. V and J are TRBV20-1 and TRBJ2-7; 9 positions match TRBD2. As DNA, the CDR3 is TGCAGTGCTAGATTTAGCGGGAGTTACGAGCAGTACTTC. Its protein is CSARFSGSYEQYF.